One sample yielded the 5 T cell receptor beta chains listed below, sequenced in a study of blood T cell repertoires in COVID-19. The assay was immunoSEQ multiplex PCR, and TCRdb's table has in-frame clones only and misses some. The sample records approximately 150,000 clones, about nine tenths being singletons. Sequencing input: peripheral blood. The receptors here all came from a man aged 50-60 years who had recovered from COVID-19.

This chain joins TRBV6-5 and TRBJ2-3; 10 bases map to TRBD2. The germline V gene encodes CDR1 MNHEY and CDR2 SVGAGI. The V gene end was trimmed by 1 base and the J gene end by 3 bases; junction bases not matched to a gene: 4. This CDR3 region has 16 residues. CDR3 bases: TGTGCCAGCAGTTACTGGGCTAGCGGGAGTACAGATACGCAGTATTTT. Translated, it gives CASSYWASGSTDTQYF.

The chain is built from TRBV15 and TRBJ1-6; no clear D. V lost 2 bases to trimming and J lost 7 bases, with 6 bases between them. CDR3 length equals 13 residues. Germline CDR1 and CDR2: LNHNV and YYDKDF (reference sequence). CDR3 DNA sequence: TGTGCCACCAGCAGATCCGCGAATTCACCCCTCCACTTT. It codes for CATSRSANSPLHF.

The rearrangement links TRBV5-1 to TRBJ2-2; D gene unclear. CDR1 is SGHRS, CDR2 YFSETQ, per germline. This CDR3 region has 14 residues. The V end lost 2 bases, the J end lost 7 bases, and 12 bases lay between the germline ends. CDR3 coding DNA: TGCGCCAGCAGCTTCTCCGGGTCTAGCGGGGAGCTGTTTTTT. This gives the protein CASSFSGSSGELFF.

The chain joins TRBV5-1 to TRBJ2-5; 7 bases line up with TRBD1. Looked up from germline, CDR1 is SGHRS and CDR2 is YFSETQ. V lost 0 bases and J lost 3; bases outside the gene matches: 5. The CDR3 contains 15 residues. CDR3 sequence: CASSLASTGEETQYF. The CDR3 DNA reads TGCGCCAGCAGCTTGGCCAGTACAGGGGAAGAGACCCAGTACTTC.

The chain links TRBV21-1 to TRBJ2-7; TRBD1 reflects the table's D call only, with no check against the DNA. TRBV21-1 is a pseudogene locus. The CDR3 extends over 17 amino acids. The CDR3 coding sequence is TGTGCCAGCAGCAAGAAGCCGGGACAGAGAGCTACCTACGAGCAGTACTTC. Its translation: CASSKKPGQRATYEQYF.